A single sample is the source of the 12 T cell receptor beta chains below, sequenced in a study of T cell responses to AZD1222 COVID-19 vaccine (dated by TCRdb to 2020 to 2022). The intended sense of this specimen's time point label: about 28 days (+/-7) after the second vaccine dose. Interpreted using the paper, the treatment or condition label stands for: meningococcal conjugate vaccine given as trial control. Libraries were built with the immunoSEQ multiplex PCR assay. The source is immuneACCESS, and TCRdb retained only in-frame sequences with V and J called. Part of the clones is not carried over; for the studies checked, unresolved V genes explain less than half of this, and the remainder is unexplained. Present in this sample are just under 150,000 clones, approximately 91% of which were seen just once. The ten largest clonotypes hold 5% to 6.5% of the sample. Material: peripheral blood, obtained 28 days after the second dose of the MenACWY control vaccine. The receptor source for this set is an adult who received the MenACWY meningococcal vaccine as a control.

The chain recombines TRBV10-3 with TRBJ2-5, with 7 bases that match TRBD1. The V gene's germline CDR1 is ENHRY and CDR2 SYGVKD. The CDR3 extends over 13 amino acids. J lost 1 base, V lost 6 bases, and 2 bases had no gene match. The DNA of the CDR3 is TGTGCCATCAGGGGGACAGCCCAAGAGACCCAGTACTTC. Its translation: CAIRGTAQETQYF.

The chain uses TRBV5-1 and TRBJ2-6; possibly TRBD1 or TRBD2 for D (6 bases each). The CDR3 has 18 amino acids. CDR1 SGHRS and CDR2 YFSETQ come from the germline V gene. Trimming removed 4 bases from V and 0 bases from J, with 17 bases in between. CDR3: CASSPFGGPISGANVLTF. In nucleotides, the CDR3 is TGCGCCAGCAGCCCGTTCGGGGGCCCTATCTCTGGGGCCAACGTCCTGACTTTC. The variable domain in full, with the rest retrieved from reference TRBV5-1 and TRBJ2-6, is KAGVTQTPRYLIKTRGQQVTLSCSPISGHRSVSWYQQTPGQGLQFLFEYFSETQRNKGNFPGRFSGRQFSNSRSEMNVSTLELGDSALYLCASSPFGGPISGANVLTFGAGSRLTVL.

The CDR3 region has the DNA TGTGCCAGCAGTTCACCGGACACCTCTGGAAACACCATATATTTT. This sequence encodes CASSSPDTSGNTIYF. This chain joins TRBV6-6 and TRBJ1-3, with D possibly being TRBD1 (5 bases). The CDR3 consists of 15 residues. CDR1 is MNHNY and CDR2 is SVGAGI in the germline V gene (reference sequence). V dropped 4 bases and J dropped 0 bases, with 10 bases sitting between them.

The CDR3 region has the DNA TGTGCCAGCAGTTACTCTACCGGGACAGGCAATGGCTACACCTTC. Residues: CASSYSTGTGNGYTF. The rearrangement joins TRBV6-5 to TRBJ1-2; TRBD1 matches 8 bases. CDR1 MNHEY and CDR2 SVGAGI come from the germline V gene. V lost 0 bases, J lost 6 bases, and 6 bases stayed unmatched. The CDR3 length is 15 residues.

The J gene is TRBJ1-1, the V gene TRBV6-1, with D uncertain. The CDR3 has 13 residues. Trimming pared 1 base from V and 10 bases from J, leaving 13 bases between. CDR1 MNHNS and CDR2 SASEGT come from the germline V gene. This CDR3 is CASSEDDTTRAFF. The CDR3 DNA is TGTGCCAGCAGTGAAGATGATACGACGAGAGCTTTCTTT.

The V gene is TRBV5-5, the J gene TRBJ1-1; tentatively, D is TRBD1 (6 bases). V was pared by 4 bases and J by 4 bases, with 11 bases between. The CDR3 runs 13 residues. Germline-derived CDR1 and CDR2 are SGHKS and YYEKEE (reference sequence). CDR3 region: CASSPGAGTEAFF. CDR3 nucleotide sequence: TGTGCCAGCAGCCCGGGGGCTGGCACTGAAGCTTTCTTT.

This chain uses TRBV5-5 with TRBJ2-3, with D hard to call. V lost 1 base and J 3 bases, leaving 0 bases between the germline ends. The length of the CDR3 is 11 residues. Looked up from germline, CDR1 is SGHKS and CDR2 is YYEKEE (reference sequence). Here the CDR3 DNA reads TGTGCCAGCAGCTTGACAGATACGCAGTATTTT. Translation gives CASSLTDTQYF.

This clone was counted a few times. V and J are TRBV4-1 and TRBJ2-2; 8 bases match TRBD2. The CDR3 totals 15 residues. From germline, CDR1 is MGHRA and CDR2 YSYEKL. The ends lost 8 bases at V and 1 base at J; junction bases unmatched: 6. DNA of the CDR3: TGCGCCAGCCAGGAGGCGGGAGGGAACACCGGGGAGCTGTTTTTT. This translates into CASQEAGGNTGELFF.

The gene calls are TRBV28 and TRBJ2-7; 7 bases map to TRBD2. With 4 bases clipped from V and 3 bases from J, the junction kept 9 bases outside the gene matches. Germline lookup yields CDR1 MDHEN and CDR2 SYDVKM. This CDR3 spans 15 amino acids. The chain's CDR3 is CASSSSGLQNYEQYF. The CDR3 DNA reads as TGTGCCAGCAGTTCCTCGGGACTACAGAACTACGAGCAGTACTTC.

The chain carries TRBV5-4 and TRBJ1-2; TRBD1 might be the D (6 bases). The CDR3 is 14 amino acids. With 3 bases removed from V and 4 bases from J, the gap between germline ends came to 13 bases. Germline CDR1 reads SGHNT; CDR2 reads YYREEE (reference sequence). The CDR3 nucleotides read TGTGCCAGCAGCTCTGTCGGGGGCCGCTATGGCTACACCTTC. Translated, it gives CASSSVGGRYGYTF.

The chain couples TRBV19 to TRBJ2-6, with 7 bases matching TRBD1. The CDR3 is 16 residues long. CDR1 LNHDA and CDR2 SQIVND come from the germline V gene (reference sequence). V lost 7 bases to trimming and J lost 0 bases; unmatched junction nucleotides: 6. The CDR3 region has the DNA TGTGCCAGTACCTCACAGGGGAGCTCTGGGGCCAACGTCCTGACTTTC. This translates into CASTSQGSSGANVLTF.

This clone appeared a single time. The chain recombines TRBV7-9 with TRBJ2-7; TRBD2 matches at 11 bases. V lost 5 bases, J lost 2 bases, and 8 bases stayed unmatched. CDR1 SEHNR and CDR2 FQNEAQ come from the germline V gene (reference sequence). The CDR3 loop spans 16 amino acids. The CDR3 region has the DNA TGTGCCAGCAGCAAAGACTGGGGACTAGCGGCCTACGAGCAGTACTTC. It codes for CASSKDWGLAAYEQYF.